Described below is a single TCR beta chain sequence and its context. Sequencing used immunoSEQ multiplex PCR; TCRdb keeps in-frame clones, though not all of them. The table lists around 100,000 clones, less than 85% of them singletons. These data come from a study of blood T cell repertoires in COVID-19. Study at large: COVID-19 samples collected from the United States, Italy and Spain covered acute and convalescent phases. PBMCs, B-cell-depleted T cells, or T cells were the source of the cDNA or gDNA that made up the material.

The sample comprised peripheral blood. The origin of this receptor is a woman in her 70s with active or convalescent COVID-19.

DNA of the CDR3: TGTGCCAGCTCACCACAAAGACAGGGGGCGCCTGGGGCCAACGTCCTGACTTTC. Amino acids: CASSPQRQGAPGANVLTF. The chain combines TRBV18 with TRBJ2-6; TRBD1 agrees at 10 bases. CDR1 is KGHSH and CDR2 is LQKENI in the germline V gene. J lost 2 bases, V lost 1 base, and 5 bases had no gene match. The CDR3 is made up of 18 amino acids.